The 29 T cell receptor beta chains reported below all come from one sample, sequenced in a study of T-cell reconstitution after alpha-beta-depleted transplantation in children. Unique molecular identifiers were incorporated when the TCRbeta library was constructed. TCRdb re-derived calls from the PCR reads in MiXCR, one entry per CDR3 protein. The sample holds around 490,000 distinct CDR3 sequences, approximately 10% seen once. This specimen was PBMCs, mostly from graft donor cells, taken 180 days after TCRalphabeta/CD19-depleted stem cell transplant. Source of these receptors: a female patient aged 2 to 10 who had a stem cell transplant for aplastic anemia, so the T cells may come from the graft donor.

The chain recombines TRBV5-5 with TRBJ1-1, with D possibly matching TRBD1 (6 bases). V shed 4 bases and J shed 6 bases, with 13 bases lying between them. This CDR3 has 13 amino acids. Germline V CDR1 and CDR2: SGHKS, YYEKEE (reference sequence). The CDR3 coding sequence is TGTGCCAGCAGCCAGCACAGGGCGGCTGAAGCTTTCTTT. Translation: CASSQHRAAEAFF.

The table lists this clonotype with a few counts. The chain employs TRBV9 and TRBJ2-1; D is uncertain. Germline assignment: CDR1 SGDLS and CDR2 YYNGEE. V was clipped by 2 bases and J by 10 bases, with 10 bases between them. This CDR3 has 12 amino acids. Here the CDR3 reads CASSVDSQEQFF. CDR3 coding DNA: TGTGCCAGCAGCGTGGATAGCCAGGAGCAGTTCTTC.

This clonotype was picked up a small number of times. The V and J genes are TRBV21-1 and TRBJ2-1; TRBD2 is taken as the D call from the table, unchecked against the DNA. TRBV21-1 is designated a pseudogene. The CDR3 length is 22 residues. CDR3: CASSTSPGGLAGRGRGFNEQFF. In nucleotides, the CDR3 is TGTGCCAGCAGCACCTCACCTGGGGGACTAGCGGGAAGGGGGAGGGGTTTCAATGAGCAGTTCTTC.

V usage is TRBV24-1 and J usage is TRBJ2-1; possible D gene TRBD2, 5 bases. This CDR3 has 18 amino acids. Trimming left V 3 bases short and J 0 bases short, with 17 bases between. Germline loops: CDR1 KGHDR, CDR2 SFDVKD. The CDR3 loop reads CATSDPLGARSSYNEQFF. CDR3 nucleotides: TGTGCCACCAGTGATCCCCTGGGAGCGAGAAGCTCCTACAATGAGCAGTTCTTC.

The chain combines TRBV6-2 or TRBV6-3 with TRBJ2-7; 9 bases fit TRBD2. This CDR3 region has 17 residues. The V segment lost 4 bases and the J segment 2 bases; nucleotides outside the gene matches: 12. The germline V gene encodes CDR1 MNHEY and CDR2 SVGEGT. The CDR3, as DNA: TGTGCCAGCAGTTTATCGCTAGCGGGACGACTTACCTACGAGCAGTACGTC. Encoded protein: CASSLSLAGRLTYEQYV.

This clonotype appeared once. J is TRBJ2-3 and V is TRBV12-3 or TRBV12-4; TRBD1 aligns across 9 bases. After removal of 6 bases from V and 5 bases from J, the junction contained 9 bases not matched to a gene. CDR3 length: 15 amino acids. The CDR3 nucleotides are TGTGCCAGCAGATCACCGGGACAGGGAGGAGATACGCAGTATTTT. Translated: CASRSPGQGGDTQYF.

The V gene is TRBV18, the J gene TRBJ2-1, with D unresolved. The V gene lost 5 bases and the J gene lost 1 base, with 12 bases spanning the gap. The CDR3 runs 15 residues. The V gene's germline CDR1 is KGHSH and CDR2 LQKENI. The CDR3 spells CASSVIYGSYNEQFF. In DNA form, the CDR3 reads TGTGCCAGCTCAGTAATCTATGGGTCCTACAATGAGCAGTTCTTC.

The V call is TRBV3-1, the J call TRBJ2-7, with 10 bases aligning to TRBD2. V was clipped by 0 bases and J by 2 bases; unmatched bases: 4. CDR3 length: 16 amino acids. Per the germline V gene, CDR1 is LGHDT and CDR2 is YNNKEL (reference sequence). The CDR3, as DNA: TGTGCCAGCAGCCAAGAGTGGCTAGCGGGAGCCTACGAGCAGTACTTC. It specifies CASSQEWLAGAYEQYF.

This chain links TRBV4-1 with TRBJ2-1, with 9 bases aligning to TRBD2. The CDR3 extends over 16 amino acids. The trim removed 1 base at V and 8 bases at J, leaving 9 bases unmatched. In germline, CDR1 is MGHRA, CDR2 YSYEKL. The chain's CDR3 is CASSQAFGGRDDEQFF. DNA of the CDR3: TGCGCCAGCAGCCAAGCGTTTGGCGGGAGGGATGATGAGCAGTTCTTC.

This chain links TRBV6-2 or TRBV6-3 with TRBJ2-7; unclear D gene. Deletions cut 4 bases from V and 7 bases from J, with 20 bases between. This CDR3 is built from 15 residues. Germline CDR1 reads MNHEY; CDR2 reads SVGEGT. The CDR3 reads CASSSAAGRPGEQYV. Here the CDR3 DNA reads TGTGCCAGCAGTTCTGCCGCCGGGCGGCCTGGGGAGCAGTACGTC.

This clonotype was counted a few times. This chain joins TRBV29-1 and TRBJ1-1; no firm D call. CDR3 length equals 13 residues. V lost 7 bases to trimming and J lost 3 bases, with 15 bases between them. In germline, CDR1 is SQVTM, CDR2 ANQGSEA. The CDR3 nucleotides are TGCAGCGCTAGGTTGTCAGGAGACACTGAAGCTTTCTTT. Protein: CSARLSGDTEAFF. The whole variable domain, remainder taken from reference TRBV29-1 and TRBJ1-1, is SAVISQKPSRDICQRGTSLTIQCQVDSQVTMMFWYRQQPGQSLTLIATANQGSEATYESGFVIDKFPISRPNLTFSTLTVSNMSPEDSSIYLCSARLSGDTEAFFGQGTRLTVV.

The chain employs TRBV20-1 and TRBJ2-2; 8 positions agree with TRBD1. Germline CDR1 and CDR2: DFQATT and SNEGSKA (reference sequence). The CDR3 loop spans 14 amino acids. V dropped 6 bases and J dropped 5; count of bases not matched to a gene: 8. The CDR3 nucleotides read TGCAGTGCCCATAGGACAGGGACGACCGGGGAGCTGTTTTTT. Protein sequence: CSAHRTGTTGELFF.

On this clonotype itself: One junction end disagrees with the germline gene, perhaps due to a read error. The rearrangement links TRBV7-2 to TRBJ2-3, with D perhaps TRBD2 (5 bases). From germline, CDR1 is SGHTA and CDR2 FQGNSA. This CDR3 region has 15 residues. The chain's CDR3 is CASSFQTGVTDTRYF. The DNA for the CDR3 is TGTGCCAGCAGCTTCCAGACCGGGGTCACAGATACGCGGTATTTT.

The rearrangement joins TRBV7-2 to TRBJ1-2; 7 nucleotides line up with TRBD1. Germline V gene data show CDR1 as SGHTA and CDR2 as FQGNSA. The J segment lost 1 base and the V segment lost 0 bases, leaving 8 bases of the junction unmatched. This CDR3 region has 17 residues. The CDR3: CASSLAPTGWGNYGYTF. In DNA form, the CDR3 reads TGTGCCAGCAGCTTAGCGCCGACAGGGTGGGGTAACTATGGCTACACCTTC.

This clonotype was found a few times. The V and J genes are TRBV7-8 and TRBJ2-2, with a weak D call TRBD2 (6 bases). The CDR3 totals 16 residues. The germline V gene has CDR1 SGHVS and CDR2 FQNEAQ. The V gene lost 1 base and the J gene lost 1 base, with 10 bases spanning the gap. The CDR3 bases are TGTGCCAGCAGCTTAGTGCCGCGGGGGAACACCGGGGAGCTGTTTTTT. This translates into CASSLVPRGNTGELFF. Full variable domain (outside the CDR3, taken from reference TRBV7-8 and TRBJ2-2): GAGVSQSPRYKVAKRGQDVALRCDPISGHVSLFWYQQALGQGPEFLTYFQNEAQLDKSGLPSDRFFAERPEGSVSTLKIQRTQQEDSAVYLCASSLVPRGNTGELFFGEGSRLTVL.

The V and J genes are TRBV2 and TRBJ1-1; no reliable D call. The CDR3 totals 14 residues. Per germline, CDR1 SNHLY and CDR2 FYNNEI. With 4 bases removed from V and 0 bases from J, the gap between germline ends came to 9 bases. The chain's CDR3 is CASSGLRVNTEAFF. Written as DNA, the CDR3 is TGTGCCAGCAGTGGGTTAAGAGTGAACACTGAAGCTTTCTTT.

This clonotype was observed a single time. The CDR3 DNA sequence: TGTGCCAGCAGCTTGGGGACGGGATGGGGAGAGACCCAGTACTTC. Its protein product is CASSLGTGWGETQYF. The chain carries TRBV5-4 and TRBJ2-5; weak D call: TRBD2 (5 bases). The length of the CDR3 is 15 residues. Germline assignment: CDR1 SGHNT and CDR2 YYREEE (reference sequence). The V and J ends lost 0 bases and 4 bases respectively, with 13 bases between them.

V gene TRBV29-1 combines with J gene TRBJ1-1; tentative D call: TRBD1 (6 bases). Germline V gives CDR1 SQVTM, CDR2 ANQGSEA. The CDR3 is made up of 14 amino acids. Trimming left V 3 bases short and J 1 base short, with 12 bases between. The CDR3 is CSVERGRKNTEAFF. The CDR3 DNA is TGCAGCGTTGAGCGGGGGCGAAAGAACACTGAAGCTTTCTTT.

In its sample, this clonotype was seen a few times. The J gene is TRBJ2-1, the V gene TRBV9; D might be TRBD2 (6 bases). CDR1 SGDLS and CDR2 YYNGEE come from the germline V gene. The CDR3 sequence is 14 residues long. Trimming pared 0 bases from V and 8 bases from J, leaving 12 bases between. In DNA form, the CDR3 reads TGTGCCAGCAGCGTAGAGTCGGGAGTTGATGAGCAGTTCTTC. Protein: CASSVESGVDEQFF.

This clonotype was counted between two and nine times. The chain links TRBV12-3 or TRBV12-4 to TRBJ2-1, with D maybe TRBD2 (6 bases). This CDR3 has 14 residues. V was clipped by 6 bases and J by 6 bases, with 15 bases between them. CDR3 loop: CASRNSPGGNEQFF. CDR3 DNA: TGTGCCAGCAGGAACTCTCCCGGGGGCAATGAGCAGTTCTTC.

The chain is built from TRBV5-1 and TRBJ1-4, with a possible D match to TRBD1 (5 bases). Trimming left V 1 base short and J 2 bases short, with 15 bases between. The CDR3 consists of 17 residues. Per the germline V gene, CDR1 is SGHRS and CDR2 is YFSETQ. CDR3 loop: CASSLYQAGRTNEKLFF. The DNA of the CDR3 is TGCGCCAGCAGCTTGTACCAAGCGGGGCGGACTAATGAAAAACTGTTTTTT.

In DNA form, the CDR3 reads TGTGCCAGCAGTGAGCAGGGGGTCCTTCCCTCTGGGGCCAACGTCCTGACTTTC. Its protein product is CASSEQGVLPSGANVLTF. This chain joins TRBV28 and TRBJ2-6; 7 bases are shared with TRBD1. In germline, CDR1 is MDHEN, CDR2 SYDVKM. There are 18 residues in the CDR3. V lost 5 bases and J lost 0; bases outside the gene matches: 10.

The chain links TRBV5-1 to TRBJ1-1, with TRBD1 matching 9 bases. The CDR3 contains 16 residues. V lost 2 bases and J lost 7; bases outside the gene matches: 12. CDR1 and CDR2 from the germline V gene are SGHRS and YFSETQ. CDR3 amino acids: CASSFPGQGVSNEAFF. The CDR3 DNA follows: TGCGCCAGCAGCTTCCCGGGACAGGGTGTTTCGAATGAAGCTTTCTTT.

The table lists this clonotype with many counts. The rearrangement joins TRBV6-5 to TRBJ2-4; tentative D call: TRBD2 (5 bases). This CDR3 has 16 residues. Trimming took 0 bases from V and 7 from J, leaving 16 bases between them. Germline assignment: CDR1 MNHEY and CDR2 SVGAGI. The CDR3 bases are TGTGCCAGCAGTTACTCCTCGGGCCTAGCCGAGAACATTCAGTACTTC. Its translation: CASSYSSGLAENIQYF.

There are a few counts of this clonotype. The rearrangement joins TRBV10-3 to TRBJ2-1; 9 nucleotides agree with TRBD1. V dropped 0 bases and J dropped 6; count of bases not matched to a gene: 6. The CDR3 spans 16 residues. Germline CDR1 is ENHRY and CDR2 is SYGVKD. The CDR3 DNA follows: TGTGCCATCAGTGAGTCTGGGACAGGGATCTCCAATGAGCAGTTCTTC. Translating it yields CAISESGTGISNEQFF.

In this sample, this clonotype turned up a few times. The chain employs TRBV15 and TRBJ2-7; 9 bases are a match to TRBD1. Germline lookup yields CDR1 LNHNV and CDR2 YYDKDF (reference sequence). The CDR3 covers 15 residues. V gave up 1 base and J gave up 1 base; unmatched junction bases: 2. This CDR3 is CATSRGQGDSYEQYF. The CDR3 nucleotides read TGTGCCACCAGCAGAGGACAGGGGGATTCCTACGAGCAGTACTTC.

This clonotype was observed a handful of times. The chain joins TRBV19 to TRBJ1-2; D remains unclear. The V end was cut by 2 bases, the J end by 5 bases, with 12 bases between. This CDR3 is built from 14 residues. CDR1 and CDR2 from the germline V gene are LNHDA and SQIVND (reference sequence). The CDR3 coding sequence is TGTGCCAGTAGTATACTAACAGAATTGTATGGCTACACCTTC. Translation gives CASSILTELYGYTF.

The chain uses TRBV20-1 and TRBJ2-7; perhaps TRBD1 as D (6 bases). CDR3 length: 14 residues. V dropped 4 bases and J dropped 3 bases, with 16 bases sitting between them. Germline V gives CDR1 DFQATT, CDR2 SNEGSKA (reference sequence). CDR3 sequence (DNA): TGCAGTGCTATAGGGGGACCCCGGTTCTACGAGCAGTACTTC. Translated, it gives CSAIGGPRFYEQYF.

The sample holds one count of this clonotype. The gene calls are TRBV9 and TRBJ2-6; D gene uncertain. The CDR3 has 15 residues. Trimming left V 0 bases short and J 4 bases short, with 8 bases between. Germline loops: CDR1 SGDLS, CDR2 YYNGEE. CDR3 amino acids: CASSVVASGANVLTF. The CDR3 region has the DNA TGTGCCAGCAGCGTAGTGGCATCCGGGGCCAACGTCCTGACTTTC.